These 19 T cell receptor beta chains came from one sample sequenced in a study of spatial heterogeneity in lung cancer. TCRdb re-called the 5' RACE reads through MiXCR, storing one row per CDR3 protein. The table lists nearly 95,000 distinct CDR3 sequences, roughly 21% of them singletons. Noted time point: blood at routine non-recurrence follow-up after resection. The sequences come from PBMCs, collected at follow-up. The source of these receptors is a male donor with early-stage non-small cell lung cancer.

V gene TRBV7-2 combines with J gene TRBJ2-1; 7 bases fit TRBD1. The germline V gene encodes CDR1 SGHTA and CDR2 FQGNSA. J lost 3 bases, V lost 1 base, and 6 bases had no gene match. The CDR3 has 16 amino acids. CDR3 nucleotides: TGTGCCAGCAGCTTAGTCCGGGACAGAAACTACAATGAGCAGTTCTTC. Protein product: CASSLVRDRNYNEQFF.

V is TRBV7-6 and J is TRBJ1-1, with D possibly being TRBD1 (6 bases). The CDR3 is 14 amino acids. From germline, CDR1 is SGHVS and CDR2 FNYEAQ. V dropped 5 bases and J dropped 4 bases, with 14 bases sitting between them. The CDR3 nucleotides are TGTGCCAGCAGCACACTACAGGGAGGCACTGAAGCTTTCTTT. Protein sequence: CASSTLQGGTEAFF.

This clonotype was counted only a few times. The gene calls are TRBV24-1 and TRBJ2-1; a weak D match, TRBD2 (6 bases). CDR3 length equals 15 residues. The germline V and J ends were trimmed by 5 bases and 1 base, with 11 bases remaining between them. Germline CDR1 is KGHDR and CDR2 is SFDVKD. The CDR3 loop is CATSAPGLSYNEQFF. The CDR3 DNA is TGTGCCACCAGTGCCCCGGGACTGTCCTACAATGAGCAGTTCTTC.

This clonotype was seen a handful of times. This CDR3 is CASSYGAAGANEKLFF. CDR3 nucleotide sequence: TGTGCCAGCAGTTACGGAGCAGCAGGGGCTAATGAAAAACTGTTTTTT. The chain employs TRBV6-6 and TRBJ1-4; D possibly corresponds to TRBD1 (6 bases). CDR3 length: 16 amino acids. Germline loops: CDR1 MNHNY, CDR2 SVGAGI (reference sequence). Trimming left V 2 bases short and J 3 bases short, with 13 bases between.

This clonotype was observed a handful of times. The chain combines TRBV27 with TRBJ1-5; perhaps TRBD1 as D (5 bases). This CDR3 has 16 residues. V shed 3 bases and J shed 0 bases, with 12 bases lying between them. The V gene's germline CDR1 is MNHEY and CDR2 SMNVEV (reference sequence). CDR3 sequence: CASSFTGGYSNQPQHF. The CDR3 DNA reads TGTGCCAGCAGTTTTACAGGCGGGTATAGCAATCAGCCCCAGCATTTT.

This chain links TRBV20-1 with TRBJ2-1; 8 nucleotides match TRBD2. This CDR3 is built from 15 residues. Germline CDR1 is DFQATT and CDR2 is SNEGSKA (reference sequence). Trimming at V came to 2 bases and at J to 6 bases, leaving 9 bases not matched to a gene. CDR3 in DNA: TGCAGTGCTAGACGCCAGGGGACTAGGAGCAATGAGCAGTTCTTC. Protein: CSARRQGTRSNEQFF.

DNA for the CDR3: TGTGCCAGCAATCAGGGACAGGGGAAAGTTTACGAGCAGTACTTC. Amino acid sequence: CASNQGQGKVYEQYF. The gene calls are TRBV6-6 and TRBJ2-7; 10 bases fit TRBD1. CDR3 length: 15 residues. Unmatched junction bases numbered 10, after V lost 7 bases and J lost 4 bases. Per the germline V gene, CDR1 is MNHNY and CDR2 is SVGAGI (reference sequence).

As DNA, the CDR3 is TGCGCCAGCAGCCAATCCTTGGGGGCGAGCACCGGGGAGCTGTTTTTT. The encoded protein is CASSQSLGASTGELFF. J is TRBJ2-2 and V is TRBV5-1; D is perhaps TRBD1 (6 bases). The germline gives CDR1 SGHRS, CDR2 YFSETQ. CDR3 length: 16 residues. Trimming removed 4 bases at V and 4 bases at J, with 17 bases between.

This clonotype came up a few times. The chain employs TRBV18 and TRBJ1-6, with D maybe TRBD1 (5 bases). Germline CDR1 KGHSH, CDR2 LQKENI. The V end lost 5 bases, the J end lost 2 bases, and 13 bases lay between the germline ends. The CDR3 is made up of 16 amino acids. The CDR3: CASSGGAPTYNSPLHF. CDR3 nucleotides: TGTGCCAGCTCAGGGGGAGCACCCACCTATAATTCACCCCTCCACTTT.

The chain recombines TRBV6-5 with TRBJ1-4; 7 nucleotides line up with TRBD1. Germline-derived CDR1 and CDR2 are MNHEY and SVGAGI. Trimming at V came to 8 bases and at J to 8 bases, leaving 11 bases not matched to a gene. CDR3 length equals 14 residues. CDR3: CASGLTGSNEKLFF. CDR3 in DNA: TGTGCCAGCGGCTTGACAGGGAGTAACGAAAAACTGTTTTTT.

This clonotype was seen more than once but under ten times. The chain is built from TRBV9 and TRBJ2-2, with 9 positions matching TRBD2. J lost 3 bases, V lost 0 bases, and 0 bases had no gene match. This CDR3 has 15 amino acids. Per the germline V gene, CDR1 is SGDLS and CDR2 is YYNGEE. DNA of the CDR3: TGTGCCAGCAGCGTAGGCGGGGGGGACACCGGGGAGCTGTTTTTT. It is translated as CASSVGGGDTGELFF.

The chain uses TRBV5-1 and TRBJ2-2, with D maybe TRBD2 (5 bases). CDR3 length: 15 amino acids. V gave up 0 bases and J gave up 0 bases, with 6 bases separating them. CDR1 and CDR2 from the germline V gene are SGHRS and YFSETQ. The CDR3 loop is CASSLERANTGELFF. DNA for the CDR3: TGCGCCAGCAGCTTGGAGAGGGCGAACACCGGGGAGCTGTTTTTT. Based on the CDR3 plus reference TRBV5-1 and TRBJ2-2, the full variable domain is KAGVTQTPRYLIKTRGQQVTLSCSPISGHRSVSWYQQTPGQGLQFLFEYFSETQRNKGNFPGRFSGRQFSNSRSEMNVSTLELGDSALYLCASSLERANTGELFFGEGSRLTVL.

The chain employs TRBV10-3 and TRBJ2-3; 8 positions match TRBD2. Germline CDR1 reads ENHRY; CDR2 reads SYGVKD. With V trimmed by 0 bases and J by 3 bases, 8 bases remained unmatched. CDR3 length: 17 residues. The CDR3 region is CAISESLGSGSTDTQYF. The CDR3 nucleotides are TGTGCCATCAGTGAGTCCCTTGGCAGCGGGAGTACAGATACGCAGTATTTT.

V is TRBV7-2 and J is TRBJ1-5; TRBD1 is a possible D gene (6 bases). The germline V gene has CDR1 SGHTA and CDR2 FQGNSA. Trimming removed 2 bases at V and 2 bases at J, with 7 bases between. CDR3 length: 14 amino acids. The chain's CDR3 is CASSLKGGNQPQHF. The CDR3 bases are TGTGCCAGCAGCTTAAAGGGGGGCAATCAGCCCCAGCATTTT.

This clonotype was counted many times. The CDR3 sequence: CASSIGQGATEAFF. The CDR3 DNA sequence: TGTGCCAGCAGCATCGGACAGGGGGCCACTGAAGCTTTCTTT. The chain joins TRBV11-2 to TRBJ1-1; 11 bases line up with TRBD1. J gave up 4 bases and V 5 bases, and 3 bases lay outside the gene matches. The CDR3 extends over 14 amino acids. The germline CDR1 and CDR2 sequences are SGHAT and FQNNGV.

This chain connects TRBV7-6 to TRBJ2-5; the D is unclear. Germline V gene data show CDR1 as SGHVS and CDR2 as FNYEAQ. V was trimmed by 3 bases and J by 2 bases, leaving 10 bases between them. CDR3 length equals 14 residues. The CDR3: CASSLTRIQETQYF. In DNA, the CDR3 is TGTGCCAGCAGCTTGACGCGAATTCAAGAGACCCAGTACTTC.

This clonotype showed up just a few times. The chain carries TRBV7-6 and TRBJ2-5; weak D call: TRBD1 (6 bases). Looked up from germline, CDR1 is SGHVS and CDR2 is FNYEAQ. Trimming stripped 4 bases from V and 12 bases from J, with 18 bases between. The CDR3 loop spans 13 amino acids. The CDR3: CASSSQTGLDEYF. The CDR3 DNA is TGTGCCAGCAGCTCCCAGACAGGTCTCGACGAGTACTTC.

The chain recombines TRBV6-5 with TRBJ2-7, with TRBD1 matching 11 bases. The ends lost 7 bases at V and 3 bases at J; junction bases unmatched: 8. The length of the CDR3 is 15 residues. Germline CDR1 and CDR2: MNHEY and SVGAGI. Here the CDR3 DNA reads TGTGCCAGCACCTCACGGGGGACAGGGGGCTACGAGCAGTACTTC. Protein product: CASTSRGTGGYEQYF.

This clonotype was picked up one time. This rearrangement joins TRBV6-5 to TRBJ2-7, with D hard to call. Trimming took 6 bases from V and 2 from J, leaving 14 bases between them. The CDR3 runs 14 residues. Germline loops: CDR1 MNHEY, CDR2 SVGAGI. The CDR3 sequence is CASRPLNRAYEQYV. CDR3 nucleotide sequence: TGTGCCAGCAGACCTCTAAACCGGGCCTACGAGCAGTACGTC.